This T cell receptor (beta chain) comes out of a study of vaccination effects on CD4 cells after COVID-19 (dated by TCRdb to between 2022 and 2023). Regarding the research as a whole: Post-vaccine samples across the study were collected a median of 72 days after the second dose, with a range of 14 to 241. The Oncomine TCR Beta short-read assay on an Illumina iSeq 100 was used to sequence cultures from other donors in the study. The study compared SARS-CoV-2 spike-specific CD4+ TCR repertoires before and after mRNA vaccination in COVID-19 convalescent patients and infection-naive vaccine recipients. Altogether, some ten COVID-19 convalescent patients and a few SARS-CoV-2-naive healthy vaccine recipients made up the full study. The full study reports these points: Clones induced by infection and clones induced by vaccination both contracted markedly at late timepoints after vaccination, which fits with T cell responses waning over time. The study was limited by a small number of convalescent patients and lacked early post-infection timepoints. In healthy vaccine recipients, vaccine-induced clones were almost all SARS-CoV-2 mono-reactive, with only 1 of 255 cross-reactive with common cold coronaviruses.

To identify antigen-specific CD4+ T cell clonotypes by their expansion, the ViraFEST assay first stimulated PBMC with viral peptide pools and then applied TCR sequencing. After more than 9 days of culture, CD4+ T cells were isolated with the EasySep CD4+ T cell isolation kit. Each participant received two doses of an mRNA SARS-CoV-2 vaccine, either BNT162b2 or mRNA-1273. The absence of prior SARS-CoV-2 infection in healthy vaccine recipients was confirmed by negative nucleocapsid antibodies before and after vaccination. Each well held around 2 million PBMC cultured in IMDM containing approximately 5% human AB serum, roughly 9.6 IU/ml IL-2 and gentamicin, along with 8 to 10 ug/ml peptides. Half of the culture medium was replaced with fresh IL-2-containing medium on days 3 and 7. Each peptide stimulation condition was cultured in triplicate wells unless otherwise noted. PBMC were separated from whole blood using Ficoll-Paque Plus gradient centrifugation and were then either cryopreserved at -140C or used fresh. Overlapping peptide pools spanned the spike proteins of SARS-CoV-2 and the common cold coronaviruses HCoV-NL63, HCoV-OC43 and HCoV-229E. The QIAamp micro DNA kit was used to extract genomic DNA from the cultured CD4+ T cells.

With regard to this clone: Its cognate antigen has yet to be identified. Per-base qualities were not stored, and no clone one base away is much larger.

Library creation used the immunoSEQ multiplex PCR assay. DNA from the cultured, isolated CD4+ T cells was subjected to TCR beta CDR3 sequencing. In the original analysis: Non-productive TCR sequences were discarded, and reads were trimmed to the CDR3 region, with only CDR3s of 7 or more amino acids retained. The MANAFEST web app was used to identify antigen-specific clonotypes by comparing expansion in peptide wells with expansion in reference cultures. To count as positive, a clone had to show expansion at FDR<0.05 compared with the reference and with all other wells, an odds ratio above 5, and a frequency above 0.1% in two replicate wells. A clonotype was defined as cross-reactive if the clonotype was significantly expanded both in SARS-CoV-2 spike wells and in at least one common cold coronavirus spike condition. CDR3 similarity was assessed by Levenshtein distance using the stringdist R package, and unrooted trees were constructed with ape in R 3.6.1. TCRdb mirrors the immuneACCESS table, restricted to in-frame sequences. Some clones are absent from its copies; in checked studies, under half trace to an unresolved V gene, and the reason for the others is unknown. V, J and clone size were drawn from that table, and D and trimming were deduced from the DNA. The sample table shows around 67,000 clones, and about 80% are seen once. The biggest ten clones account for 1.2% of the sample.

This sequence was found in a human donor who received a COVID-19 vaccine. Sequenced here: CD4+ T cells from PBMCs cultured with HCoV-229E spike peptides, sampled after COVID-19 vaccination. In the paper's terms, the cell subset or site label means: HCoV-229E spike overlapping peptide pool stimulation.

The CDR3 loop reads CASSLGRDGTDTQYF. Read as DNA, the sequence is TGTGCCAGCAGCTTAGGTAGGGATGGCACAGATACGCAGTATTTT. This chain joins TRBV7-9 to TRBJ2-3; no D gene call is confident. Based on the germline V gene (reference sequence), the CDR1 and CDR2 sequences are SEHNR and FQNEAQ. From its cysteine to its phenylalanine, the CDR3 spans 15 amino acids. The read is trimmed to its CDR3 DNA, 45 bases read in frame from base 1. V is clipped by 1 base and J by 1 base, and the sequence between their germline boundaries is 9 bases long.